This note documents a single TCR beta chain sequence. Profiling relied on immunoSEQ multiplex PCR, and the TCRdb table lists in-frame clones only, not all of them. The sample includes about 190,000 clones, 90% of them seen just once. The junction had 6 bases not matched to a gene; V was cut back by 3 bases and J by 6 bases. The CDR3 consists of 14 residues. Germline V gene sequence: CDR1 SGHAT, CDR2 FQNNGV. This sample was included in a study of blood T cell repertoires in COVID-19. This chain uses TRBV11-2 with TRBJ2-7; 9 nucleotides match TRBD1. The sequenced sample consisted of peripheral blood. The origin of this receptor is a man aged 45-65 years with acute or convalescent COVID-19. The CDR3 here is CASSFGTGRTEQYF. The CDR3 region has the DNA TGTGCCAGCAGCTTCGGGACAGGGAGGACCGAGCAGTACTTC.